This T cell receptor (beta chain) was profiled in a study of T cell changes during pregnancy in multiple sclerosis. Libraries were prepared by immunoSEQ multiplex PCR; TCRdb keeps only in-frame clonotypes and omits some of them. The sample holds tens of thousands of clones, more than 80% seen once. Germline CDR1 reads SEHNR; CDR2 reads FQNEAQ (reference sequence). V was clipped by 2 bases and J by 2 bases, with 7 bases between them. The CDR3 totals 13 residues. The sequence derives from a female donor with multiple sclerosis, enrolled in a pregnancy study. J is TRBJ2-7 and V is TRBV7-9, with D possibly TRBD1 on 6 matching bases. Sequencing used CD4+ T cells from peripheral blood mononuclear cells, obtained before pregnancy. The CDR3 DNA follows: TGTGCCAGCAGCTTAAGGACAGCCTACGAGCAGTACTTC. Protein: CASSLRTAYEQYF.